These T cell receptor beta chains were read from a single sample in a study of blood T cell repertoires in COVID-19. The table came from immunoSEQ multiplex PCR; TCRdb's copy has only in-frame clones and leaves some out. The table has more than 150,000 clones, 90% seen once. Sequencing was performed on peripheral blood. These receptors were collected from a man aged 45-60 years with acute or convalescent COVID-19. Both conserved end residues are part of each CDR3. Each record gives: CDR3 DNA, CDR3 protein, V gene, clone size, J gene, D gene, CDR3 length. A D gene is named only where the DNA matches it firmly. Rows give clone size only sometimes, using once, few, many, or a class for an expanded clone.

cdr3_nt: TGTGCCAGCAGCCCTGGGAGTACCGGGGAGCTGTTTTTT
cdr3_aa: CASSPGSTGELFF
v_call: TRBV3-1/TRBV3-2
clone_size: .
j_call: TRBJ2-2
d_call: .
cdr3_length: 13

cdr3_nt: TGTGCCAGCAGTCGAGGACTAGCGGGAGGGGGAGAGACCCAGTACTTC
cdr3_aa: CASSRGLAGGGETQYF
v_call: TRBV9
clone_size: .
j_call: TRBJ2-5
d_call: TRBD2
cdr3_length: 16

cdr3_nt: TGTGCCAGCAGCGCCGAGGACAGCTCTTACACAGATACGCAGTATTTT
cdr3_aa: CASSAEDSSYTDTQYF
v_call: TRBV7-9
clone_size: .
j_call: TRBJ2-3
d_call: .
cdr3_length: 16

cdr3_nt: TGTGCCAGCAGTCCCACCTATGGGCGGGAGTTGGTACGGTTCTTC
cdr3_aa: CASSPTYGRELVRFF
v_call: TRBV28
clone_size: .
j_call: TRBJ2-1
d_call: TRBD2
cdr3_length: 15

cdr3_nt: TGTGCCTGGGACAGGGTGGCTACGCAGTATTTT
cdr3_aa: CAWDRVATQYF
v_call: TRBV30
clone_size: .
j_call: TRBJ2-3
d_call: TRBD1
cdr3_length: 11

cdr3_nt: TGCAGCGTTCGACAGAACACTGAAGCTTTCTTT
cdr3_aa: CSVRQNTEAFF
v_call: TRBV29-1
clone_size: .
j_call: TRBJ1-1
d_call: .
cdr3_length: 11

cdr3_nt: TGTGCCAGCTCACCACCCCTCTCCTCTGGGGCCAACGTCCTGACTTTC
cdr3_aa: CASSPPLSSGANVLTF
v_call: TRBV18
clone_size: .
j_call: TRBJ2-6
d_call: .
cdr3_length: 16

cdr3_nt: TGTGCCAGCACCCTTACAGGGGGCGTAGAGACCCAGTACTTC
cdr3_aa: CASTLTGGVETQYF
v_call: TRBV2
clone_size: .
j_call: TRBJ2-5
d_call: TRBD1
cdr3_length: 14

cdr3_nt: TGTGCCAGCAGCTCCCGCGACAGGGGGTCGGGAATAGTCTATGGCTACACCTTC
cdr3_aa: CASSSRDRGSGIVYGYTF
v_call: TRBV7-8
clone_size: .
j_call: TRBJ1-2
d_call: TRBD1
cdr3_length: 18

cdr3_nt: TGTGCCAGCAGTTTACAGGGTGCAACTAATGAAAAACTGTTTTTT
cdr3_aa: CASSLQGATNEKLFF
v_call: TRBV6-5
clone_size: once
j_call: TRBJ1-4
d_call: .
cdr3_length: 15

cdr3_nt: TGTGCCAGCAGTCGGGGGTCCGGGGCTGAAGCTTTCTTT
cdr3_aa: CASSRGSGAEAFF
v_call: TRBV6-5
clone_size: .
j_call: TRBJ1-1
d_call: .
cdr3_length: 13

cdr3_nt: TGTGCCAGAAGCTTGTTCGGGTGGACTACTCAAGAGACCCAGTACTTC
cdr3_aa: CARSLFGWTTQETQYF
v_call: TRBV5-3
clone_size: .
j_call: TRBJ2-5
d_call: .
cdr3_length: 16

cdr3_nt: TGTGCCAGCAGCCAAGATTGGGACTTAGGCTACACCTTC
cdr3_aa: CASSQDWDLGYTF
v_call: TRBV3-1/TRBV3-2
clone_size: .
j_call: TRBJ1-2
d_call: .
cdr3_length: 13

cdr3_nt: TGTGCCAGCAGTTCAGGGGTCTCCTTTATGCTCGGGCAGTACTTC
cdr3_aa: CASSSGVSFMLGQYF
v_call: TRBV27
clone_size: .
j_call: TRBJ2-7
d_call: .
cdr3_length: 15

cdr3_nt: TGTGCCAGCAGCCCCGGGACTAGCGTGTACAATGAGCAGTTCTTC
cdr3_aa: CASSPGTSVYNEQFF
v_call: TRBV5-6
clone_size: .
j_call: TRBJ2-1
d_call: TRBD2
cdr3_length: 15

cdr3_nt: TGTGCCAGCAGCTTAAGGGGGCTGGTCACAGATACGCAGTATTTT
cdr3_aa: CASSLRGLVTDTQYF
v_call: TRBV7-2
clone_size: .
j_call: TRBJ2-3
d_call: TRBD1
cdr3_length: 15

cdr3_nt: TGTGCCAGCAGCCAAGATATTTTGGCAGGGGTGAGCTCTGGAAACACCATATATTTT
cdr3_aa: CASSQDILAGVSSGNTIYF
v_call: TRBV4-2
clone_size: .
j_call: TRBJ1-3
d_call: .
cdr3_length: 19

cdr3_nt: TGTGCCAGCATGTCATGGGGCGGCGATTTCCGCTACACCTTC
cdr3_aa: CASMSWGGDFRYTF
v_call: TRBV28
clone_size: once
j_call: TRBJ1-2
d_call: .
cdr3_length: 14

cdr3_nt: TGTGCCAGCAGTTCGGTCGGCAATCAGCCCCAGCATTTT
cdr3_aa: CASSSVGNQPQHF
v_call: TRBV28
clone_size: once
j_call: TRBJ1-5
d_call: .
cdr3_length: 13

cdr3_nt: TGTGCCAGTAGAAACAGGGCCTCACCCCTCCACTTT
cdr3_aa: CASRNRASPLHF
v_call: TRBV19
clone_size: .
j_call: TRBJ1-6
d_call: .
cdr3_length: 12

cdr3_nt: TGTGCCAGCAGCTTGCCCTCACAGGGAAGAAGCACAGATACGCAGTATTTT
cdr3_aa: CASSLPSQGRSTDTQYF
v_call: TRBV5-8
clone_size: .
j_call: TRBJ2-3
d_call: .
cdr3_length: 17

cdr3_nt: TGTGCCAGCAGTCTCCCGAGCCCCCCGAAGGGCTACACCTTC
cdr3_aa: CASSLPSPPKGYTF
v_call: TRBV28
clone_size: .
j_call: TRBJ1-2
d_call: .
cdr3_length: 14